This TCR beta chain came from a study of cytomegalovirus exposure and HLA in healthy donors. Study-wide results and caveats: Both high specificity and high sensitivity reportedly marked the classifier's diagnosis of cytomegalovirus status. Confirmation in vitro established that a few CMV-associated chains were specific for CMV antigens. The study put some 150 TCR beta chains on its list as cytomegalovirus-associated. The tendency of first-cohort TCR clusters to co-occur in the 110 or so validation repertoires emerged from a later analysis.

Sequencing was performed with immunoSEQ multiplex PCR; in TCRdb, only in-frame clones are kept and a portion is missing. Here the sample spans 110,000 to 150,000 clones, 94% being singletons. Notes on this clone: Its antigen is still unknown.

The CDR3 consists of 14 residues. Germline loops: CDR1 MNHEY, CDR2 SVGAGI. Trimming shortened V by 6 bases and J by 6 bases, and 17 bases separated the two germline ends. The chain uses TRBV6-5 and TRBJ1-1; no clear D. The source of this sequence is a man aged 18 to 30 in good health and CMV-seropositive. The sample comprised PBMCs. CDR3 DNA: TGTGCCAGCAGAACGCCCGGGGATAGAGCTGAAGCTTTCTTT. Translation: CASRTPGDRAEAFF.